The TCR beta chain described here comes from a study of shared clonotypes between healthy human individuals (TCRdb year 2020). Looking at the study overall: A few men and a couple of women, aged 18 to 49 years, made up the cohort. To estimate repertoire size and how much clonotypes are shared between individuals, the study performed deep sequencing of blood TCR repertoires from roughly five healthy adults. Libraries were prepared and TCR repertoires were sequenced by different laboratories using diverse techniques, in order to increase sequencing depth and limit assay-specific biases. Leukapheresis yielded between about 0.94 and 10 billion PBMCs per donor. For each donor, CD4 naive and CD4 memory were each given three plates, CD8 naive was given two plates, and CD8 memory was given one plate.

Notes on this clone: The clone's antigen remains unknown. Per-nucleotide qualities are absent, and no much larger clonotype sits a single base away.

Summary of the overall study and its limitations: Estimated clonotype richness was generally larger for naive than for memory subsets. Even with the large sequencing depth, rarefaction of the sorted-subset datasets indicated that sequencing was incomplete. Pairwise subsampling indicated that sequencing depth was expected to affect the degree of clonotype sharing among donors. Sampling was restricted to blood, and TCR repertoires in tissue are likely to differ from TCR repertoires in blood. The genetic and exposure-history diversity represented was limited by the small number of donors. When a handful of donors were compared, the shared fraction of clonotypes was about 5% for naive CD4, about 4% for naive CD8, 2% to 2.5% for memory CD4, and around 0.37% for memory CD8. Clonotypes shared by all four sorted-subset donors showed higher generation probabilities than non-shared clonotypes.

According to the germline V gene, CDR1 reads SGHTA and CDR2 reads FQGTGA. Trimming costs V 1 base and J 5 bases, and their ends lie 8 bases apart. From its cysteine to its phenylalanine, the CDR3 spans 13 amino acids. The DNA shown is the 39-base CDR3, in frame from base 1. TCR CDR3 regions were amplified from genomic DNA by multiplex PCR using the deep immunoSEQ assay. Genomic DNA extracted from each cell subset was distributed evenly over all wells of several immunoSEQ 96-well plates, and each plate served as one replicate. For sorted subsets, approximately 190 ng of genomic DNA, equivalent to some 30,000 T cell genomes, went into each replicate PCR. Purified libraries were quantified with a Qubit 3.0 fluorometer, sized on a Bioanalyzer 2100, and re-quantified with the KAPA Library Quantification kit. A separate single-read 150-cycle Illumina NextSeq 550 flow cell was used to sequence each immunoSEQ 96-well plate. The paper's processing steps were these. Because only junctional sequences without quality scores were contained in the immunoSEQ output, filtering matching that applied to full-length reads could not be performed. To assign V/J genes and CDR3, sequences were annotated against IMGT germline references using PyIR, a Python wrapper for IgBLAST v1.9. Reads were removed for weak V/J assignments (E-value above 1e-6), missing CDR3, stop codons, out-of-frame junctions, or ambiguous translated residues. V3J clonotypes were defined as sequences sharing an identical inferred V gene, J gene, and CDR3 amino acid sequence. To compute the percentage overlap between repertoires, the number of shared unique clonotypes was divided by the size of the smaller repertoire. RTK rarefaction, the Chao1 estimator, and Recon v2.1 estimates of unobserved clonotypes were used to assess repertoire richness. OLGA was used to compute generation probabilities for all TCRbeta clonotypes that the gDNA method yielded from a handful of donors. What TCRdb holds here is the immuneACCESS table cut down to in-frame rearrangements. Part of the clones is not present; checked against another copy, under half of the missing clones reflect an unresolved V gene, and the others are unexplained. Clonal size and the V and J genes are those of that table, whereas D and trimming came from the DNA. This sample holds 2 million to 2.5 million clones; 93% were observed only once. Together, the top ten hold about 0.41% of the sample.

The donors were healthy, HIV-negative adults who had no recently reported acute infections or vaccinations. Every donor was a Caucasian adult living in Nashville, Tennessee, USA. CD4+ T cells were enriched through magnetic negative selection, after which naive cells were positively selected on CD45RA and the remaining negative fraction served as the memory subset. After blood collection by leukapheresis, PBMCs were isolated using Ficoll-Histopaque density gradient centrifugation and then cryopreserved in the vapor phase of liquid nitrogen. Analytical flow cytometry was used to check the purity and quantity of each magnetically sorted T cell population. Genomic DNA was isolated from every sorted fraction and measured by UV absorbance on a Nanodrop 2000c.

The TCR sequence derives from a man aged 18 to 29 in good health. Some clones in this sample may be carry-over from other donors' samples. Material: naive CD4+ T cells from PBMCs. Taken with the paper, the label for cell subset or site translates to: CD45RA+ positively selected. The sequence links TRBV7-3 to TRBJ2-5; the D gene assignment is ambiguous. The CDR3 reads CASSLNTRETQYF. The bases are TGTGCCAGCAGCTTAAACACTCGGGAGACCCAGTACTTC.